This T cell receptor beta chain was sequenced for a study of shared clonotypes between healthy human individuals (dated by TCRdb to the early 2020s). Looking at the study overall: Two women and a few men aged 18 to 49 years were included in the cohort. For each donor, three plates each were used for CD4 naive and CD4 memory, two plates were used for CD8 naive, and one plate was used for CD8 memory. To estimate repertoire size and how much clonotype sharing occurs between individuals, the study deeply sequenced the blood TCR repertoires of about 5 healthy adults. Different laboratories and diverse techniques were used to prepare libraries and sequence TCR repertoires, to increase sequencing depth and limit assay-specific biases. Leukapheresis yielded between about 0.94 and 9 billion PBMCs per donor.

This clone was seen once. Its antigen is still unknown. The record has no base qualities; no much larger clone is one base away. Paper-wide results and their limitations: The genetic and exposure-history diversity represented was limited by the small number of donors. When several donors were compared, the shared fraction of clonotypes was about 5% for naive CD4, 3.5% to 4% for naive CD8, 2.3% for memory CD4, and under 0.5% for memory CD8. Pairwise subsampling led to the expectation that sequencing depth would affect the degree of clonotype sharing among donors. Sampling was restricted to blood, and TCR repertoires in tissue are likely to differ from TCR repertoires in blood. Naive subsets generally had larger estimated clonotype richness than memory subsets did. Higher generation probabilities were observed for clonotypes shared by all four sorted-subset donors than for non-shared clonotypes. Even with the large sequencing depth, rarefaction of the sorted-subset datasets indicated that sequencing was incomplete.

Using the deep immunoSEQ assay, TCR CDR3 regions were amplified from genomic DNA by multiplex PCR. Extracted genomic DNA from each cell subset was spread evenly across all wells of several immunoSEQ 96-well plates, with each plate serving as a replicate. For sorted subsets, roughly 200 ng genomic DNA, equal to tens of thousands of T cell genomes, was loaded into each replicate PCR. Purified libraries were quantified with a Qubit 3.0 fluorometer, sized on a Bioanalyzer 2100, and re-quantified with the KAPA Library Quantification kit. Each immunoSEQ 96-well plate was sequenced on its own single-read 150-cycle Illumina NextSeq 550 flow cell. The authors' pipeline ran thus. The immunoSEQ output contained only junctional sequences without quality scores, so filtering could not match that applied to full-length reads. To assign V/J genes and CDR3, sequences were annotated using PyIR, a Python wrapper for IgBLAST v1.9, with IMGT germline references. Reads were filtered out if the reads had weak V/J assignments (E-value above 1e-6), no CDR3, stop codons, out-of-frame junctions, or ambiguous translated residues. V3J clonotypes were defined by identical inferred V gene, J gene, and CDR3 amino acid sequence. Percentage overlap between repertoires was calculated by dividing the number of shared unique clonotypes by the size of the smaller repertoire. Three approaches were used to assess repertoire richness: RTK rarefaction, the Chao1 estimator, and Recon v2.1 estimates of unobserved clonotypes. For all TCRbeta clonotypes obtained by the gDNA method from several donors, generation probabilities were computed with OLGA. TCRdb provides this immuneACCESS table in a form limited to in-frame rearrangements. Some clones are lacking; in checked studies, under half of them reflect an unresolved V gene, and why the rest are absent is not known. V and J calls and clone size are as listed in that table; D and trimming were resolved from the DNA. Across this sample there are about 2 million clones, with approximately 95% seen only once. Jointly, the top ten make up 0.1% to 0.15% of the sample.

The donors were healthy, HIV-negative adults with no recently reported acute infections or vaccinations. Every donor was a Caucasian adult residing in Nashville, Tennessee, USA. CD4+ T cells were enriched through magnetic negative selection, after which naive cells were positively selected on CD45RA and the remaining negative fraction served as the memory subset. After blood collection by leukapheresis, PBMCs were isolated using Ficoll-Histopaque density gradient centrifugation and then cryopreserved in the vapor phase of liquid nitrogen. Purity and quantity of every magnetically sorted T cell population were checked by analytical flow cytometry. Genomic DNA was isolated from each sorted fraction and quantified by UV absorbance on a Nanodrop 2000c. CDR1 and CDR2 (SGDLS, YYNGEE) derive from the germline V gene. The CDR3 spans 17 residues, from the cysteine through the phenylalanine. Only the CDR3 part of the read is kept: 51 bases, read in frame from the first base. Relative to germline, V is missing 3 bases and J is missing 4 bases, with 10 bases of the junction outside any gene match.

Specimen: naive CD4+ T cells sorted from blood. The meaning of the sample's cell subset or site label: CD45RA+ positively selected. The V and J genes are TRBV9 and TRBJ1-6; 7 central bases correspond to TRBD1. The source of this sequence is a man aged 18 to 35 in good health. The DNA sequence follows: TGTGCCAGCAGCGCCTCACATGGGACAGCTTATAATTCACCCCTCCACTTT. Its coded protein is CASSASHGTAYNSPLHF. Reference TRBV9 and TRBJ1-6 genes cover what lies past the CDR3, so the full variable domain is DSGVTQTPKHLITATGQRVTLRCSPRSGDLSVYWYQQSLDQGLQFLIQYYNGEERAKGNILERFSAQQFPDLHSELNLSSLELGDSALYFCASSASHGTAYNSPLHFGNGTRLTVT.